The T cell receptor beta chain under discussion was sequenced for a study of T cell responses to AZD1222 COVID-19 vaccine. Study-wide results and caveats: Only a handful of AZD1222 recipients, more than five in all, had baseline seropositivity. Donors in the cohort were predominantly white British and more often female, and clonal diversity was possibly underestimated. CD4 TCRs associated with vaccination spanned spike, dominating at 160-218 and 743-854. Spike-specific TCR breadth and depth rose after two AZD1222 doses.

Trimming took off 8 bases at V and 8 bases at J, with 22 bases between the two ends. Germline V gene lookup returns CDR1 SGHRS and CDR2 YFSETQ. CDR3 length: 15 amino acids. As regards this clone: Its antigen is unknown.

Data came from immunoSEQ multiplex PCR; TCRdb stores just in-frame clones and leaves some out. The table lists about 160,000 clones, roughly nine tenths of them singletons. The sequence was obtained from an adult who received the AZD1222 COVID-19 vaccine. This material consisted of peripheral blood, taken 28 days after the second AZD1222 dose. The genes are TRBV5-1 and TRBJ1-4; tentatively, D is TRBD1 (6 bases). The CDR3 is CASSEMLGAQEKLFF. CDR3 DNA sequence: TGCGCCAGTTCTGAGATGTTGGGGGCTCAGGAAAAACTGTTTTTT. The variable domain in full, with the rest retrieved from reference TRBV5-1 and TRBJ1-4, is KAGVTQTPRYLIKTRGQQVTLSCSPISGHRSVSWYQQTPGQGLQFLFEYFSETQRNKGNFPGRFSGRQFSNSRSEMNVSTLELGDSALYLCASSEMLGAQEKLFFGSGTQLSVL.